Detailed here is one TCR beta chain. The antigen is unknown. These data originate in a study of T cell responses to AZD1222 COVID-19 vaccine. Sequenced by immunoSEQ multiplex PCR; TCRdb stores in-frame clones only, minus some. The sample has 65,000 to 75,000 clones, around 80% seen once. The CDR3 covers 14 residues. Germline trimming cut 1 base from V and 6 bases from J; bases unmatched to any gene: 2. Looked up from germline, CDR1 is LNHDA and CDR2 is SQIVND (reference sequence). Overall study results and limits: The study identified only a handful of AZD1222 recipients as seropositive at baseline. Nearly half of spike-specific TCRs reportedly go after variant regions that carry no mutations. Increases in Spike-specific TCR breadth and depth were seen after two AZD1222 doses.

The J gene is TRBJ2-2, the V gene TRBV19, with 7 bases lining up with TRBD2. This sequence was found in an adult who received the AZD1222 COVID-19 vaccine. The sample was peripheral blood, taken 28 days after the second AZD1222 dose. CDR3 residues: CASSIAGGAGELFF. The DNA of the CDR3 is TGTGCCAGTAGTATAGCGGGGGGTGCCGGGGAGCTGTTTTTT.